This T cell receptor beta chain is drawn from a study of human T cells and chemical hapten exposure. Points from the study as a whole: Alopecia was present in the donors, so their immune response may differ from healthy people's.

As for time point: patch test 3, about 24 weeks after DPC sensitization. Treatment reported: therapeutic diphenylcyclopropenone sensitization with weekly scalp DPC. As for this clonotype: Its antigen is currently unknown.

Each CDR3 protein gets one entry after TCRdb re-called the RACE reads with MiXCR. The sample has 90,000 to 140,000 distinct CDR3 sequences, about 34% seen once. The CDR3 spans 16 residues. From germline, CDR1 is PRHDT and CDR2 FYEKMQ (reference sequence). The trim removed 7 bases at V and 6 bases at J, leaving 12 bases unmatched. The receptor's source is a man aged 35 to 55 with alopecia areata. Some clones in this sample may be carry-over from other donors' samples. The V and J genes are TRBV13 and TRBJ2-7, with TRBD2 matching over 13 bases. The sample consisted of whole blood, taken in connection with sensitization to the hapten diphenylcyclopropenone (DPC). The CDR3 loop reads CASTQELAGGRGEQYF. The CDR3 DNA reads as TGTGCCAGCACTCAAGAACTAGCGGGAGGGCGAGGCGAGCAGTACTTC.